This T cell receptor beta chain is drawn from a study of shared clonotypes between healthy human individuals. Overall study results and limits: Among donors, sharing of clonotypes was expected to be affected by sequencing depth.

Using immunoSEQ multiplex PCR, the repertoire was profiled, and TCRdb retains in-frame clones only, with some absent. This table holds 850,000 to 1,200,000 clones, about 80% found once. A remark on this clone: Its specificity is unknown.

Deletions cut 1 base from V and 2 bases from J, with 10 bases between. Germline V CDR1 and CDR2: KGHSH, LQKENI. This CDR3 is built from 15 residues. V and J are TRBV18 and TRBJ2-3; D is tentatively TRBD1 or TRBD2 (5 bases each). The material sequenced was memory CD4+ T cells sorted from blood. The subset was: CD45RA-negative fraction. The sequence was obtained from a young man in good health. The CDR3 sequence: CASSPRDGNTDTQYF. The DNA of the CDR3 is TGTGCCAGCTCACCACGGGACGGAAACACAGATACGCAGTATTTT.